This is a list of T cell receptor beta chains from one sample in a study of cytomegalovirus exposure and HLA in healthy donors. Method: immunoSEQ multiplex PCR; TCRdb's copy keeps in-frame clones and lacks some. Of 180,000 or so clones in the sample, roughly 9.4% are singletons; the top ten hold over 1%. The sequenced sample consisted of PBMCs. These receptors all come from a woman in her twenties or thirties in good health and CMV-seropositive. Both conserved end residues are part of each CDR3. A D gene is named only where the DNA matches it firmly. Part of the rows lack a size; the others show once, few, many or a class for expanded clones.

.	TRBJ1-2	TRBV1	.	CTSSQAGHGYTF	TGCACCAGCAGCCAGGCAGGGCATGGCTACACCTTC
TRBD2	TRBJ2-7	TRBV30	few	CAWTRGGRLEQYF	TGTGCCTGGACACGTGGCGGGAGGCTCGAGCAGTACTTC
.	TRBJ1-2	TRBV6-6	.	CASSYSRLTF	TGTGCCAGCAGTTACTCGAGACTCACCTTC
.	TRBJ2-2	TRBV9	few	CASSGTEWMINGELFF	TGTGCCAGCAGCGGGACAGAGTGGATGATCAACGGGGAGCTGTTTTTT
TRBD1	TRBJ1-4	TRBV5-1	few	CASRPRQGSYEKLFF	TGCGCCAGCAGGCCCCGACAGGGTAGTTACGAAAAACTGTTTTTT
TRBD2	TRBJ2-7	TRBV9	few	CASTEGLADYEQYF	TGTGCCAGCACCGAAGGACTAGCGGACTACGAGCAGTACTTC
.	TRBJ1-1	TRBV5-1	.	CASSISNGDTEAFF	TGCGCCAGCAGCATCAGCAACGGGGATACTGAAGCTTTCTTT
TRBD1	TRBJ2-5	TRBV7-2	.	CASSLEGDRGSQETQYF	TGTGCCAGCAGCTTAGAAGGGGACAGGGGTTCTCAAGAGACCCAGTACTTC
.	TRBJ2-7	TRBV2	few	CASMHSERSYEQYF	TGTGCCAGCATGCATAGCGAGCGATCCTACGAGCAGTACTTC
.	TRBJ2-1	TRBV7-6	few	CASSLAPNEQFF	TGTGCCAGCAGCTTAGCTCCAAATGAGCAGTTCTTC
TRBD1	TRBJ1-2	TRBV30	.	CAWSGDRDGYTF	TGTGCCTGGAGTGGGGACAGAGATGGCTACACCTTC
.	TRBJ2-2	TRBV27	few	CASSPLYTGELFF	TGTGCCAGCAGCCCCCTGTACACCGGGGAGCTGTTTTTT
TRBD2	TRBJ2-7	TRBV13	few	CASSSRTSGSSGQYF	TGTGCCAGCAGCTCCCGAACTAGCGGGAGTAGCGGGCAGTACTTC
.	TRBJ2-2	TRBV27	.	CASSSPGDTGELFF	TGTGCCAGCAGTTCACCCGGGGATACCGGGGAGCTGTTTTTT
TRBD1	TRBJ2-3	TRBV7-2	.	CASSSRRTGMADTQYF	TGTGCCAGCAGCTCCAGGAGGACAGGGATGGCAGATACGCAGTATTTT
.	TRBJ2-5	TRBV7-3	few	CASSLGGAANQETQYF	TGTGCCAGCAGCCTCGGAGGGGCGGCCAACCAAGAGACCCAGTACTTC
.	TRBJ2-3	TRBV5-4	few	CASSSAQGSTDTQYF	TGTGCCAGCAGCTCAGCTCAGGGAAGCACAGATACGCAGTATTTT
TRBD1	TRBJ2-7	TRBV29-1	few	CSVEGQGPREQYF	TGCAGCGTTGAGGGACAGGGACCACGCGAGCAGTACTTC
.	TRBJ1-1	TRBV5-1	few	CASSPQINTEAFF	TGCGCCAGCAGCCCACAGATTAACACTGAAGCTTTCTTT
.	TRBJ2-1	TRBV7-8	.	CASSFSTRLYSYNEQFF	TGTGCCAGCAGCTTTTCGACTCGACTCTACTCCTACAATGAGCAGTTCTTC
TRBD2	TRBJ2-1	TRBV6-6	.	CASSFGTSGRNEQFF	TGTGCCAGCAGTTTCGGGACTAGCGGGAGAAATGAGCAGTTCTTC
.	TRBJ1-1	TRBV5-1	few	CASSLGGENTEAFF	TGCGCCAGCAGCTTGGGTGGAGAGAACACTGAAGCTTTCTTT
TRBD1	TRBJ2-7	TRBV6-1	few	CASTRQGLEQYF	TGTGCCAGCACTCGACAGGGCCTCGAGCAGTACTTC
.	TRBJ2-7	TRBV29-1	few	CSVRQGIYEQYF	TGCAGCGTTCGTCAGGGGATCTACGAGCAGTACTTC
.	TRBJ1-2	TRBV9	few	CASSAPSGGGGYTF	TGTGCCAGCAGCGCACCATCTGGGGGAGGCGGCTACACCTTC